This T cell receptor (beta chain) was sequenced in a study of T cell repertoires in cytomegalovirus infection. Whole-study context: Evidence of both CMV infection and a matching HLA type came from public TCR beta signatures.

MiXCR was run by TCRdb on the reads, yielding one entry per CDR3 protein. The table lists a few hundred thousand distinct CDR3 sequences, roughly a third of them singletons, with around an eighth in the top ten. Concerning this clonotype itself: As yet, its antigen is unknown.

Broader study findings: The response measured ex vivo was dominated by TCR beta clonotypes (HLA-C-restricted and CMV-specific). Based on cumulative public TCR beta family frequency, carriers of CMV plus the relevant HLA were identified.

CDR1 is SGHVS, CDR2 FNYEAQ, per germline. Losses at the gene ends were 5 bases for V and 2 bases for J; bases not matched to a gene: 13. The CDR3 sequence is 18 residues long. The sample consisted of cultured PBMCs, taken from culture after CMV antigen stimulation. This sequence joins TRBV7-6 and TRBJ2-3; 10 bases map to TRBD2. The receptor was derived from a human donor in good health (CMV status not recorded). Some clones in this sample may be carry-over from other donors' samples. In nucleotides, the CDR3 is TGTGCCAGCAGCATAGACCGGACTAGCGGACACGTCACAGATACGCAGTATTTT. It translates to CASSIDRTSGHVTDTQYF.